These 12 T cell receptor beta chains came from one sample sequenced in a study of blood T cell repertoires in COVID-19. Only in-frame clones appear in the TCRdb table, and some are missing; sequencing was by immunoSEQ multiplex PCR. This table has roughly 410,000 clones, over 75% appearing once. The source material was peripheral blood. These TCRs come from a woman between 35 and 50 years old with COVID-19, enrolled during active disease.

The CDR3 sequence is CASSLRAVTDTQYF. The CDR3 nucleotides are TGTGCCAGCAGTTTGAGGGCAGTCACAGATACGCAGTATTTT. The chain employs TRBV6-2 or TRBV6-3 and TRBJ2-3; perhaps TRBD2 as D (5 bases). The V gene lost 4 bases and the J gene lost 2 bases, with 10 bases spanning the gap. The germline V gene encodes CDR1 MNHEY and CDR2 SVGEGT. CDR3 size: 14 residues.

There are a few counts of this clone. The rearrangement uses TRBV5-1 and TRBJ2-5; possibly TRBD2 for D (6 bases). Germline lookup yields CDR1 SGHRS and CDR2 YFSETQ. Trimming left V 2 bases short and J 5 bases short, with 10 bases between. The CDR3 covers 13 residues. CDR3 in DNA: TGCGCCAGCAGCTTTGGGGCGGGGGAGACCCAGTACTTC. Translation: CASSFGAGETQYF.

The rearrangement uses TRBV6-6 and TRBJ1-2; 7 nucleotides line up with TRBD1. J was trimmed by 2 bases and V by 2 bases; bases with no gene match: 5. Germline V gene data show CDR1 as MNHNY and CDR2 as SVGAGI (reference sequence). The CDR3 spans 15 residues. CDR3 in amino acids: CASSYRQGENYGYTF. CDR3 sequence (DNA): TGTGCCAGCAGTTACCGGCAGGGGGAGAACTATGGCTACACCTTC.

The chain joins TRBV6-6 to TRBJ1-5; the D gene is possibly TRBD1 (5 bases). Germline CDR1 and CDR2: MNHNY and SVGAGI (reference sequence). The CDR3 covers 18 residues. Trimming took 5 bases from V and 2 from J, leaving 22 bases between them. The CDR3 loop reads CASSPVGAGWGGNQPQHF. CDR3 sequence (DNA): TGTGCCAGCAGTCCAGTTGGGGCAGGGTGGGGCGGCAATCAGCCCCAGCATTTT.

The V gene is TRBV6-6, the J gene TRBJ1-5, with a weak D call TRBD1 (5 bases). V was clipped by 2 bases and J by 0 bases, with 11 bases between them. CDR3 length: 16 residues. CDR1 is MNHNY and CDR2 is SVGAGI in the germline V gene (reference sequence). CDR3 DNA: TGTGCCAGCAGTTACGGAAGACAGTATAGCAATCAGCCCCAGCATTTT. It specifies CASSYGRQYSNQPQHF.

Here the CDR3 DNA reads TGTGCCAGCATTCCCAGGGTCACCGGGGAGCTGTTTTTT. Amino acid sequence: CASIPRVTGELFF. The genes are TRBV28 and TRBJ2-2, with a tentative D call TRBD1 (5 bases). V gave up 7 bases and J gave up 4 bases, with 10 bases separating them. The CDR3 runs to 13 residues. Germline lookup yields CDR1 MDHEN and CDR2 SYDVKM.

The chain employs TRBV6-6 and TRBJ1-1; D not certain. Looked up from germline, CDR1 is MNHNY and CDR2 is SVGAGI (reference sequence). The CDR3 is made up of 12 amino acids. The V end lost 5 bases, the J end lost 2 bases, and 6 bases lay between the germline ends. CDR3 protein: CASSGVNTEAFF. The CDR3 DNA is TGTGCCAGCAGTGGAGTAAACACTGAAGCTTTCTTT.

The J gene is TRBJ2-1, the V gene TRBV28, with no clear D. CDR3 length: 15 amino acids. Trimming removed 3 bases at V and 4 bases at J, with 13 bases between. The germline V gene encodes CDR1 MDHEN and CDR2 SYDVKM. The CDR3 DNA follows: TGTGCCAGCAGTTTGTTGAGCGCTACATACAATGAGCAGTTCTTC. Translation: CASSLLSATYNEQFF.

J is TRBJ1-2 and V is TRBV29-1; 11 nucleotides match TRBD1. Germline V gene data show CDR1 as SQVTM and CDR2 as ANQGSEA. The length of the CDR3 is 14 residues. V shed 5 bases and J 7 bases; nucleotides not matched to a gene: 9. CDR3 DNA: TGCAGCGTTCCTGGACAGGGGGCATCGGGTGGCTACACCTTC. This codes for CSVPGQGASGGYTF.

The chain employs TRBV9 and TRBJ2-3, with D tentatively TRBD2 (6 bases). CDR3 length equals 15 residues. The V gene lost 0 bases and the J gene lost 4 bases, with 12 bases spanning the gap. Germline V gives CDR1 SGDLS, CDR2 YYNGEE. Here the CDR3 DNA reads TGTGCCAGCAGCGTAGACGCGGGGTGGTCAGATACGCAGTATTTT. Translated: CASSVDAGWSDTQYF.

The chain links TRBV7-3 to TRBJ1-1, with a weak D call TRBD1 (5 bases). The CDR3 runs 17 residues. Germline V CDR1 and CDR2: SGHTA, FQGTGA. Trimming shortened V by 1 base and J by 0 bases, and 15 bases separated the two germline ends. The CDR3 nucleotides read TGTGCCAGCAGCTTAATTCGGGTGTCGACAGTGAACACTGAAGCTTTCTTT. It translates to CASSLIRVSTVNTEAFF.

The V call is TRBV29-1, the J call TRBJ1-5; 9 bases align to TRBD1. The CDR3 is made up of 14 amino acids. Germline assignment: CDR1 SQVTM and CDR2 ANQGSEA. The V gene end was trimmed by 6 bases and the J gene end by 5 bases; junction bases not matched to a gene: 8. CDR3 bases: TGCAGCGTAGGGACAGGGTTCGGCGATCAGCCCCAGCATTTT. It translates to CSVGTGFGDQPQHF.